One and the same sample provided the 28 T cell receptor beta chains below, sequenced in a study of T cells in Graves' hyperthyroidism and ophthalmopathy (dated 2019 in TCRdb). Libraries were built with multiplex PCR. The sequencer was an Illumina HiSeq 2000. The TCR beta CDR3 regions were amplified from the RNA transcripts. The first round of RT-PCR for the TCR CDR3 was performed with the HTBI primer set and the Qiagen OneStep RT-PCR kit. TCRdb trimmed the raw reads at Q25, called clones with MiXCR and kept productive beta chains. Merged by CDR3 protein, the rows form single entries marked with the most common genes and DNA. The sample includes about 690,000 distinct CDR3 sequences, with around 15% observed a single time. The biggest ten clones account for roughly a sixth of the sample. Specimen: blood. Receptors originate from a man aged 50 to 60 with Graves' hyperthyroidism.

Turning to this clonotype: A clone one base away is much larger, so this may be a read error. This sequence joins TRBV27 and TRBJ2-5, with 8 bases that match TRBD2. The CDR3 runs to 18 residues. J gave up 2 bases and V 2 bases, and 13 bases lay outside the gene matches. Looked up from germline, CDR1 is MNHEY and CDR2 is SMNVEV (reference sequence). The CDR3 sequence is CASSLRLAILLRQETQYF. The CDR3 DNA reads as TGTGCCAGCAGTTTAAGACTAGCGATCCTTCTGCGGCAAGAGACCCAGTACTTC.

This chain connects TRBV5-1 to TRBJ1-1, with 7 bases lining up with TRBD1. There are 15 residues in the CDR3. V trimming: 5 bases; J trimming: 5 bases; junction bases outside the gene matches: 12. CDR1 is SGHRS, CDR2 YFSETQ, per germline. CDR3 region: CASSAEGAPRTEAFF. CDR3 nucleotide sequence: TGCGCCAGCAGTGCTGAGGGGGCCCCGAGGACTGAAGCTTTCTTT.

Points on this clonotype: Because it lacks the conserved phenylalanine or tryptophan at the end, this CDR3 is likely a read error. The chain employs TRBV7-2 and TRBJ2-7, with 8 bases identical to TRBD2. The junction had 6 bases not matched to a gene; V was cut back by 3 bases and J by 2 bases. Germline loops: CDR1 SGHTA, CDR2 FQGNSA. This CDR3 is 15 amino acids long. The CDR3 spells CASSLNSGTAYEQYL. The CDR3 DNA sequence: TGTGCCAGCAGCTTGAATAGCGGGACCGCCTACGAGCAGTACCTC.

This clonotype came up many times. The chain is built from TRBV24-1 and TRBJ1-1, with 9 bases matching TRBD1. Germline-derived CDR1 and CDR2 are KGHDR and SFDVKD. The CDR3 loop spans 15 amino acids. V lost 7 bases and J lost 4; bases outside the gene matches: 9. The CDR3 nucleotides read TGTGCCACCAGCGACACCGGGACAGGGTCCACTGAAGCTTTCTTT. It encodes CATSDTGTGSTEAFF.

A few counts support this clonotype. This rearrangement joins TRBV4-1 to TRBJ1-2; D gene ambiguous. The CDR3 consists of 14 residues. In germline, CDR1 is MGHRA, CDR2 YSYEKL. Trimming took off 0 bases at V and 5 bases at J, with 10 bases between the two ends. This CDR3 is CASSQDRQEYGYTF. CDR3 nucleotides: TGCGCCAGCAGCCAAGATCGCCAGGAATATGGCTACACCTTC.

This clonotype appeared many times. The rearrangement links TRBV19 to TRBJ1-1, with 8 bases aligning to TRBD1. The V segment lost 4 bases and the J segment 0 bases; nucleotides outside the gene matches: 4. The CDR3 sequence is 15 residues long. CDR1 and CDR2 (germline): LNHDA, SQIVND (reference sequence). The CDR3 DNA follows: TGTGCCAGTAGTACCAGGGGGCCCATGAACACTGAAGCTTTCTTT. It encodes CASSTRGPMNTEAFF.

This clonotype occurred many times. V gene TRBV6-1 combines with J gene TRBJ2-5; TRBD2 aligns across 14 bases. CDR1 is MNHNS, CDR2 SASEGT, per germline. The trim removed 6 bases at V and 2 bases at J, leaving 11 bases unmatched. CDR3 length: 18 residues. DNA for the CDR3: TGTGCCAGCAGCCGCTCAGGGACTAGCGGGAGTGGACAAGAGACCCAGTACTTC. As protein: CASSRSGTSGSGQETQYF.

This clonotype was counted at least ten times. CDR3 amino acids: CASSLSENRGYEQYF. The CDR3 coding sequence is TGTGCCAGCAGTTTATCAGAGAACAGGGGCTACGAGCAGTACTTC. V usage is TRBV27 and J usage is TRBJ2-7, with TRBD1 identical over 7 bases. With 0 bases clipped from V and 3 bases from J, the junction kept 5 bases outside the gene matches. This CDR3 region has 15 residues. In germline, CDR1 is MNHEY, CDR2 SMNVEV (reference sequence).

In its sample, this clonotype was seen many times. V usage is TRBV7-2 and J usage is TRBJ2-1; D is possibly TRBD2 (7 bases). The CDR3 has 17 residues. The germline V gene has CDR1 SGHTA and CDR2 FQGNSA. With 5 bases removed from V and 0 bases from J, the gap between germline ends came to 17 bases. Written as DNA, the CDR3 is TGTGCCAGCAGCCCTAGGACTAGGGGGAGCTCCTACAATGAGCAGTTCTTC. The encoded protein is CASSPRTRGSSYNEQFF.

There are many counts of this clonotype. The genes are TRBV27 and TRBJ2-5, with D maybe TRBD1 (6 bases). The V gene's germline CDR1 is MNHEY and CDR2 SMNVEV (reference sequence). The CDR3 spans 16 residues. V was cut by 3 bases and J by 0 bases, with 14 bases left in between. The CDR3 protein is CASSFRGGGYQETQYF. In nucleotides, the CDR3 is TGTGCCAGCAGTTTCCGAGGGGGTGGGTACCAAGAGACCCAGTACTTC.

This rearrangement joins TRBV11-2 to TRBJ1-2; possible D gene TRBD1, 6 bases. With 5 bases removed from V and 2 bases from J, the gap between germline ends came to 18 bases. The CDR3 sequence is 16 residues long. The germline V gene has CDR1 SGHAT and CDR2 FQNNGV. The CDR3 reads CASSPGGGASNYGYTF. CDR3 sequence (DNA): TGTGCCAGCAGCCCGGGAGGGGGGGCATCGAACTATGGCTACACCTTC.

This clonotype was picked up many times. This chain joins TRBV10-3 and TRBJ1-5; D perhaps matches TRBD1 (5 bases). Trimming pared 0 bases from V and 2 bases from J, leaving 14 bases between. The CDR3 totals 17 residues. The V gene's germline CDR1 is ENHRY and CDR2 SYGVKD. The CDR3 bases are TGTGCCATCAGTGAGTCAGGAGGGGTGAGGGGCAATCAGCCCCAGCATTTT. It codes for CAISESGGVRGNQPQHF.

The chain combines TRBV5-1 with TRBJ2-7, with D perhaps being TRBD1 or TRBD2 (5 bases each). The CDR3 extends over 16 amino acids. V gave up 4 bases and J gave up 6 bases, with 23 bases separating them. CDR1 is SGHRS, CDR2 YFSETQ, per germline. The CDR3 coding sequence is TGCGCCAGCAGCCCCCCTCCCTCGCGCGGGCAGGGCGAGCAGTACTTC. Amino acid sequence: CASSPPPSRGQGEQYF. The full variable domain, its missing parts supplied by reference TRBV5-1 and TRBJ2-7, is KAGVTQTPRYLIKTRGQQVTLSCSPISGHRSVSWYQQTPGQGLQFLFEYFSETQRNKGNFPGRFSGRQFSNSRSEMNVSTLELGDSALYLCASSPPPSRGQGEQYFGPGTRLTVT.

This clonotype was counted at least ten times. This sequence joins TRBV6-2 or TRBV6-3 and TRBJ2-5; the D is unclear. The V end lost 1 base, the J end lost 0 bases, and 6 bases lay between the germline ends. The CDR3 consists of 14 residues. Germline CDR1 is MNHEY and CDR2 is SVGEGT. CDR3 bases: TGTGCCAGCAGTTACTATTCCTACCAAGAGACCCAGTACTTC. Translation: CASSYYSYQETQYF.

A word on this clonotype: A much larger clone sits a single nucleotide away, making a read error possible. The gene calls are TRBV7-3 and TRBJ2-5; D may be TRBD2 (5 bases). The CDR3 is 14 amino acids. Germline loops: CDR1 SGHTA, CDR2 FQGTGA. CDR3 bases: TGTGCCAGCAGCCCAAGCGGCAGACAAGAGACCCAGAACTTC. It is translated as CASSPSGRQETQNF.

This clonotype was picked up many times. The chain combines TRBV7-9 with TRBJ2-5; D is unclear. The CDR3 has 13 residues. The germline V gene encodes CDR1 SEHNR and CDR2 FQNEAQ (reference sequence). Between the trimmed V and J ends, which lost 1 base and 11 bases, there was a span of 14 bases. As DNA, the CDR3 is TGTGCCAGCAGCTTAGAACCAAACCCAATACAGTACTTC. Translated: CASSLEPNPIQYF.

This clonotype was observed many times. The J gene is TRBJ2-1, the V gene TRBV6-1; 7 positions match TRBD1. Germline values: CDR1 MNHNS, CDR2 SASEGT. This CDR3 contains 14 residues. V dropped 5 bases and J dropped 7; count of bases not matched to a gene: 8. The CDR3 DNA follows: TGTGCCAGCAGTTGGGCAGGGGGAGAAAATGAGCAGTTCTTC. Its translation is CASSWAGGENEQFF.

This clonotype occurred many times. The V call is TRBV2, the J call TRBJ2-1, with no clear D. V was trimmed by 4 bases and J by 2 bases, leaving 12 bases between them. Looked up from germline, CDR1 is SNHLY and CDR2 is FYNNEI. The CDR3 consists of 15 residues. CDR3 amino acids: CASSGSLAPYNEQFF. CDR3 nucleotides: TGTGCCAGCAGTGGTTCCTTAGCCCCCTACAATGAGCAGTTCTTC.

The chain combines TRBV4-1 with TRBJ1-1; the D gene is possibly TRBD1 (5 bases). The V and J ends lost 4 bases and 2 bases respectively, with 14 bases between them. CDR1 is MGHRA, CDR2 YSYEKL, per germline. This CDR3 has 15 amino acids. The CDR3 DNA reads TGCGCCAGCAGCCCCTATGGGGGAACTAACACTGAAGCTTTCTTT. Translated: CASSPYGGTNTEAFF.

This clonotype was seen a few times. This chain links TRBV18 with TRBJ2-7; 12 nucleotides align to TRBD1. The germline V gene has CDR1 KGHSH and CDR2 LQKENI. The length of the CDR3 is 16 residues. Losses at the gene ends were 4 bases for V and 5 bases for J; bases not matched to a gene: 9. CDR3 protein: CASSQKTGTGGHEQYF. CDR3 coding DNA: TGTGCCAGCTCACAAAAGACCGGGACAGGGGGCCACGAGCAGTACTTC.

This clonotype was found a few times. The V call is TRBV14, the J call TRBJ2-1; 9 positions agree with TRBD2. Losses at the gene ends were 3 bases for V and 0 bases for J; bases not matched to a gene: 18. Germline V gene data show CDR1 as SGHDN and CDR2 as FVKESK. The CDR3 has 21 amino acids. The CDR3 DNA reads TGTGCCAGCAGCCAGATGTTTAGCGGGAGACTATCCCCAAGCTCCTACAATGAGCAGTTCTTC. It specifies CASSQMFSGRLSPSSYNEQFF.

The gene calls are TRBV6-2 or TRBV6-3 and TRBJ2-1, with D perhaps TRBD1 (6 bases). From germline, CDR1 is MNHEY and CDR2 SVGEGT. Trimming took off 6 bases at V and 0 bases at J, with 15 bases between the two ends. The CDR3 consists of 16 residues. CDR3 protein: CASRSVGTISYNEQFF. Here the CDR3 DNA reads TGTGCCAGCAGATCGGTAGGGACAATCTCCTACAATGAGCAGTTCTTC.

This clonotype was observed at least ten times. This sequence joins TRBV28 and TRBJ2-5, with D perhaps matching TRBD1 (5 bases). Germline CDR1 and CDR2: MDHEN and SYDVKM. The V end lost 4 bases, the J end lost 5 bases, and 14 bases lay between the germline ends. The CDR3 has 14 residues. The CDR3 region has the DNA TGTGCCAGCAGTTCCCAGGGTGTCCGGGAGACCCAGTACTTC. Protein: CASSSQGVRETQYF.

This clonotype has ten or more counts. The rearrangement links TRBV2 to TRBJ2-1, with D tentatively TRBD2 (6 bases). This CDR3 is 14 amino acids long. The ends were cut back, 5 bases at V and 5 bases at J, with 13 bases in the middle. In germline, CDR1 is SNHLY, CDR2 FYNNEI. The CDR3 bases are TGTGCCAGCAGTTACGGGACTGGTAACAATGAGCAGTTCTTC. The encoded protein is CASSYGTGNNEQFF.

This clonotype was seen ten or more times. The V and J genes are TRBV16 and TRBJ1-4; D is possibly TRBD1 (5 bases). The CDR3 runs to 15 residues. Trimming took off 0 bases at V and 4 bases at J, with 9 bases between the two ends. Germline V lookup: CDR1 KGHSY, CDR2 FQNENV. The CDR3 DNA reads TGTGCCAGCAGCCAATCGACAGACCATAATGAAAAACTGTTTTTT. Amino acids: CASSQSTDHNEKLFF.

This clonotype was counted at least ten times. This chain connects TRBV7-9 to TRBJ1-2; D is perhaps TRBD1 (5 bases). The V gene's germline CDR1 is SEHNR and CDR2 FQNEAQ (reference sequence). The length of the CDR3 is 13 residues. Trimming shortened V by 3 bases and J by 3 bases, and 8 bases separated the two germline ends. CDR3: CASSFQGDYGYTF. The CDR3 DNA sequence: TGTGCCAGCAGCTTCCAGGGCGACTATGGCTACACCTTC.

This clonotype was seen repeatedly, ten times or more. The rearrangement links TRBV12-3 or TRBV12-4 to TRBJ2-1, with TRBD1 identical over 8 bases. V trimming: 5 bases; J trimming: 2 bases; junction bases outside the gene matches: 23. CDR3 length: 21 residues. The CDR3 bases are TGTGCCAGCAGTCCTGGACAGGGTAGGACGGGGACCCGCACTCCCTACAATGAGCAGTTCTTC. Its translation is CASSPGQGRTGTRTPYNEQFF.

This sequence joins TRBV7-2 and TRBJ2-7; the D is unclear. The CDR3 sequence is 14 residues long. Germline V CDR1 and CDR2: SGHTA, FQGNSA. V gave up 5 bases and J gave up 6 bases, with 17 bases separating them. Here the CDR3 reads CASSPGKPPFEQYF. The CDR3 DNA reads as TGTGCCAGCAGCCCAGGTAAACCTCCTTTCGAGCAGTACTTC.